These T cell receptor beta chains were read from a single sample in a study of blood T cell repertoires in COVID-19. Assay used: immunoSEQ multiplex PCR; TCRdb lists only in-frame clones, some missing. The data show fewer than 80,000 clones, around 86% seen once. The sequencing sample was made of peripheral blood. The receptors here all came from a man between 25 and 39 years old with acute or convalescent COVID-19. Each CDR3 is given without its conserved first and last residue. The order of the fields is D gene, J gene, V gene, CDR3 protein. The D gene is left open where the match is weak.

D gene: TRBD1
J gene: TRBJ1-1
V gene: TRBV6-6
CDR3 protein: ASSYRTGDEAF

D gene: TRBD1
J gene: TRBJ2-1
V gene: TRBV7-3
CDR3 protein: ASSQTGQVDNEQF

D gene: -
J gene: TRBJ2-1
V gene: TRBV5-1
CDR3 protein: ASSLEGQYNEQF

D gene: -
J gene: TRBJ1-3
V gene: TRBV2
CDR3 protein: ASRESVVPSGNTIY

D gene: TRBD1
J gene: TRBJ2-7
V gene: TRBV11-1
CDR3 protein: ASSQAGQGTTYEQY

D gene: -
J gene: TRBJ2-5
V gene: TRBV11-2
CDR3 protein: ASSSMTRGTQY

D gene: TRBD1
J gene: TRBJ1-1
V gene: TRBV6-6
CDR3 protein: ASSSPPGGYTEAF

D gene: -
J gene: TRBJ1-3
V gene: TRBV20-1
CDR3 protein: SARDRATIY

D gene: -
J gene: TRBJ1-5
V gene: TRBV19
CDR3 protein: ASSIWRGRLSNQPQH

D gene: TRBD2
J gene: TRBJ2-7
V gene: TRBV6-2/TRBV6-3
CDR3 protein: ASSYRLPLASGQHEQY

D gene: -
J gene: TRBJ1-2
V gene: TRBV7-2
CDR3 protein: ASSLVSLVGDGDGYT

D gene: -
J gene: TRBJ1-1
V gene: TRBV6-2/TRBV6-3
CDR3 protein: ASSSPRDNTEAF

D gene: -
J gene: TRBJ1-6
V gene: TRBV5-4
CDR3 protein: ASSLAGGWSSPLH

D gene: TRBD1
J gene: TRBJ2-3
V gene: TRBV29-1
CDR3 protein: SVDARDRGHGDTQY

D gene: TRBD2
J gene: TRBJ2-7
V gene: TRBV10-1
CDR3 protein: ASPLAGVGREQY